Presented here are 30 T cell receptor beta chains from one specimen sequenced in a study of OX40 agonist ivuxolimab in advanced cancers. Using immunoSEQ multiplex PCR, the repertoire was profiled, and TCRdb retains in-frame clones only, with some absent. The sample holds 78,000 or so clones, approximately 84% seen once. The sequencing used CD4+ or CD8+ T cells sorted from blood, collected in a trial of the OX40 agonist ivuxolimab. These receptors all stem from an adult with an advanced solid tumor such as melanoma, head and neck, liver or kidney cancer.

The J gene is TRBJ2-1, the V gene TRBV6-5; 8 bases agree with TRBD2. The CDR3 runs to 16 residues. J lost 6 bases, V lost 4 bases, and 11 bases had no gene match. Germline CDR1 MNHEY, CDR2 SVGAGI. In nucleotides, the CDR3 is TGTGCCAGCAGTTCTCCCGGGACTAGGGGACTCAATGAGCAGTTCTTC. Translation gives CASSSPGTRGLNEQFF.

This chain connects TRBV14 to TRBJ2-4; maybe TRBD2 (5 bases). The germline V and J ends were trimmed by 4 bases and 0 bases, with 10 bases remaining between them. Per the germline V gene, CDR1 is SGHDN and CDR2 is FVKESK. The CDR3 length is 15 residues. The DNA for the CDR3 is TGTGCCAGCAGCCGCTGGACTCTAGCCAAAAACATTCAGTACTTC. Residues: CASSRWTLAKNIQYF. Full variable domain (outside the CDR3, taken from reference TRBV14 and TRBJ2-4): EAGVTQFPSHSVIEKGQTVTLRCDPISGHDNLYWYRRVMGKEIKFLLHFVKESKQDESGMPNNRFLAERTGGTYSTLKVQPAELEDSGVYFCASSRWTLAKNIQYFGAGTRLSVL.

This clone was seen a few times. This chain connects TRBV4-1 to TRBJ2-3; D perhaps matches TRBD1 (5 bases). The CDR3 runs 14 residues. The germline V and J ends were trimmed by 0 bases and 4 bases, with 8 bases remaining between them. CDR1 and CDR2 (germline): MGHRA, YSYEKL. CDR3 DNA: TGCGCCAGCAGCCAAGATTGGGGCGCAGATACGCAGTATTTT. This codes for CASSQDWGADTQYF.

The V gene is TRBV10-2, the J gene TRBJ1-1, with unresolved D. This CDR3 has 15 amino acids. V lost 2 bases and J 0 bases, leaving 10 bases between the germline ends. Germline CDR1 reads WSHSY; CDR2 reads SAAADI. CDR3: CASSEIGFMNTEAFF. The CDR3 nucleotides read TGCGCCAGCAGTGAGATTGGGTTTATGAACACTGAAGCTTTCTTT.

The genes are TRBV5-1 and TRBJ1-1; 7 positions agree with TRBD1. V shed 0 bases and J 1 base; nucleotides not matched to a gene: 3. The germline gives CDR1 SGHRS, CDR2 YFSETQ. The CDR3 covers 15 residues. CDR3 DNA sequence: TGCGCCAGCAGCTTGGAGACAGGGCAGAACACTGAAGCTTTCTTT. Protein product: CASSLETGQNTEAFF.

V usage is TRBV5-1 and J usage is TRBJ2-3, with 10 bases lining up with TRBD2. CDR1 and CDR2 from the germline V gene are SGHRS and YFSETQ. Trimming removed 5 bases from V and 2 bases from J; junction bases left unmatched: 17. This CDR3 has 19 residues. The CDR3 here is CASRNAILAGTGVTDTQYF. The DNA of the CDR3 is TGCGCCAGCAGAAATGCAATACTAGCGGGAACGGGGGTCACAGATACGCAGTATTTT.

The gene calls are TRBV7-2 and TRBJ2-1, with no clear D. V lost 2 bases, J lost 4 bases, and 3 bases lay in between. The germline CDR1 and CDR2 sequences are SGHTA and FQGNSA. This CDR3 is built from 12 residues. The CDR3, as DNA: TGTGCCAGCAGCTTACGTTACAATGAGCAGTTCTTC. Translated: CASSLRYNEQFF.

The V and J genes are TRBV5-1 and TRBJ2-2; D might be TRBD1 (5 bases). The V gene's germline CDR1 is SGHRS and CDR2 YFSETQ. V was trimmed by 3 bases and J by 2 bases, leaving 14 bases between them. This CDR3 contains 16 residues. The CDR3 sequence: CASSSLGVGNTGELFF. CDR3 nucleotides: TGCGCCAGCAGCTCTCTAGGGGTGGGTAACACCGGGGAGCTGTTTTTT. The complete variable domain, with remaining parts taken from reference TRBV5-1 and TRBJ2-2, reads KAGVTQTPRYLIKTRGQQVTLSCSPISGHRSVSWYQQTPGQGLQFLFEYFSETQRNKGNFPGRFSGRQFSNSRSEMNVSTLELGDSALYLCASSSLGVGNTGELFFGEGSRLTVL.

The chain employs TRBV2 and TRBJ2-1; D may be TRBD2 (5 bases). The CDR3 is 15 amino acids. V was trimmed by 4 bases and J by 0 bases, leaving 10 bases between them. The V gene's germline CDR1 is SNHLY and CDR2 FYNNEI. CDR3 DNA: TGTGCCAGCAGTGCGCGGGCGAGCTCCTACAATGAGCAGTTCTTC. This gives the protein CASSARASSYNEQFF.

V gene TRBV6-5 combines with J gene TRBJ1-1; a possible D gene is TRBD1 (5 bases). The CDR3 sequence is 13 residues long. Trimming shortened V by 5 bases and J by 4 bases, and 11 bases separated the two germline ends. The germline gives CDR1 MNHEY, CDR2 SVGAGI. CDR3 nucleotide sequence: TGTGCCAGCAGTACGGGACGGATCACTGAAGCTTTCTTT. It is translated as CASSTGRITEAFF.

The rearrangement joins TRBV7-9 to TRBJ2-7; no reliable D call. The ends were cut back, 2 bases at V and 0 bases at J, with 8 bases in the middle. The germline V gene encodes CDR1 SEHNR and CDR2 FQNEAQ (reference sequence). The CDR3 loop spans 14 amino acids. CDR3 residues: CASSLLDASYEQYF. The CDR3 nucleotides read TGTGCCAGCAGCTTATTAGACGCCTCCTACGAGCAGTACTTC.

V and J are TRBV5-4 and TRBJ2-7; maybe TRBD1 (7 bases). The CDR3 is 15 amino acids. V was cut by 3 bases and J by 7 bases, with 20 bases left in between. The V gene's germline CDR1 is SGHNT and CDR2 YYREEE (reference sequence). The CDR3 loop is CASSSAGGGRMEQYF. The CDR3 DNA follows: TGTGCCAGCAGCTCGGCAGGGGGTGGGAGGATGGAGCAGTACTTC. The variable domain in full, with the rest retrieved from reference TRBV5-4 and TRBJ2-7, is ETGVTQSPTHLIKTRGQQVTLRCSSQSGHNTVSWYQQALGQGPQFIFQYYREEENGRGNFPPRFSGLQFPNYSSELNVNALELDDSALYLCASSSAGGGRMEQYFGPGTRLTVT.

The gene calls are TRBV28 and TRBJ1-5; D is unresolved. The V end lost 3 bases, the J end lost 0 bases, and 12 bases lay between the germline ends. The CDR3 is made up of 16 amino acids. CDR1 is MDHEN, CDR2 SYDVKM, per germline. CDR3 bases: TGTGCCAGCAGTTTCCGCGGTATGTATAGCAATCAGCCCCAGCATTTT. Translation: CASSFRGMYSNQPQHF.

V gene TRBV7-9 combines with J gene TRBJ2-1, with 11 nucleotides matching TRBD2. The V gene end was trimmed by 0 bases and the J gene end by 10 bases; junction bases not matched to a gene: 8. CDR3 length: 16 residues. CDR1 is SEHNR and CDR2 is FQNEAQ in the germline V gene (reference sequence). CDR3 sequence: CASSLASRTSGREQFF. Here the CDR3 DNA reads TGTGCCAGCAGCTTAGCAAGTAGGACTAGCGGGCGGGAGCAGTTCTTC.

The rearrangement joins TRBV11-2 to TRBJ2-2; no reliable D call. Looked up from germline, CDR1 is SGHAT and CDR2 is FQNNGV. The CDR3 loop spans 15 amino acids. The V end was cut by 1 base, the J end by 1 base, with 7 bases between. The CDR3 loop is CASSLGTLNTGELFF. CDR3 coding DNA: TGTGCCAGCAGCTTAGGTACATTGAACACCGGGGAGCTGTTTTTT.

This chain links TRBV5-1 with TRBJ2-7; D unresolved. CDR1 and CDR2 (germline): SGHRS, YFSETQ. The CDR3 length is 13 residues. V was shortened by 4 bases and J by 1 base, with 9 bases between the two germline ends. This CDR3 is CASSLSRSYEQYF. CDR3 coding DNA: TGCGCCAGCAGCCTAAGTAGGTCCTACGAGCAGTACTTC.

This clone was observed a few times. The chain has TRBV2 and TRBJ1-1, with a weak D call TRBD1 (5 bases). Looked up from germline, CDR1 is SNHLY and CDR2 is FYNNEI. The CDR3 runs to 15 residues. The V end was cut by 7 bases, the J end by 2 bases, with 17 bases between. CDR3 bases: TGTGCCAGCATCAGGGCCTCCGGTTATAACACTGAAGCTTTCTTT. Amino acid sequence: CASIRASGYNTEAFF.

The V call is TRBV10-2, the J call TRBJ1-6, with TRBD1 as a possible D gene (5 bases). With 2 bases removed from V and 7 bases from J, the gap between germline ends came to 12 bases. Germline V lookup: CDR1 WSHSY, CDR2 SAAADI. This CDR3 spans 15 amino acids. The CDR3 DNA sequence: TGCGCCAGCAGTGAGGCCGGGGGACCGAATTCACCCCTCCACTTT. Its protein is CASSEAGGPNSPLHF.

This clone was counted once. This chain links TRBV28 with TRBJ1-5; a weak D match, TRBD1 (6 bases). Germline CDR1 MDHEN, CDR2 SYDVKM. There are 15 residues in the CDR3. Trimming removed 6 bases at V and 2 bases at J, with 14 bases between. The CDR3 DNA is TGTGCCAGCAGACCCGGGGGACAACGCAATCAGCCCCAGCATTTT. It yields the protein CASRPGGQRNQPQHF.

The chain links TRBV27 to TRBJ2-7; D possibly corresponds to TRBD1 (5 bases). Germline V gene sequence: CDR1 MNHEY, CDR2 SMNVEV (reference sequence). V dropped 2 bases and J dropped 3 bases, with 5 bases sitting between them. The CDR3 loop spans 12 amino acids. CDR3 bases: TGTGCCAGCAGTTTAAGGGGCTACGAGCAGTACTTC. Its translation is CASSLRGYEQYF.

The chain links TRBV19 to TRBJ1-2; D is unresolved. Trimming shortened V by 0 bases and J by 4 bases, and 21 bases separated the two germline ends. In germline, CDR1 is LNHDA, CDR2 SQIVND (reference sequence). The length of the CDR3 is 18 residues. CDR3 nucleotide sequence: TGTGCCAGTAGTATAGATCCCGGACGGGTAAACTCAGGCTATGGCTACACCTTC. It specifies CASSIDPGRVNSGYGYTF.

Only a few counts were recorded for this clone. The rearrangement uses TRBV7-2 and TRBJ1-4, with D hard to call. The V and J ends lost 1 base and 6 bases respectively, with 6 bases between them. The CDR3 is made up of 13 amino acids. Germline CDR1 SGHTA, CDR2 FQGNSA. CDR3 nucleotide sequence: TGTGCCAGCAGCTTAGAAGCGGATGAAAAACTGTTTTTT. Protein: CASSLEADEKLFF.

The chain's CDR3 is CASSLSTDIGTEAFF. Written as DNA, the CDR3 is TGTGCCAGCAGCTTATCTACGGATATCGGCACTGAAGCTTTCTTT. This chain joins TRBV11-2 and TRBJ1-1; D is unclear. V lost 2 bases and J lost 4, with 14 bases in between. Germline assignment: CDR1 SGHAT and CDR2 FQNNGV. CDR3 length: 15 amino acids.

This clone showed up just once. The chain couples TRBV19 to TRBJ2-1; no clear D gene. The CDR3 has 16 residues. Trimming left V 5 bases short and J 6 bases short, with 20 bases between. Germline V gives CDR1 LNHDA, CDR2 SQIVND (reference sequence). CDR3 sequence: CASSATLGAPINEQFF. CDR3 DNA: TGTGCCAGTAGTGCGACGCTAGGAGCGCCGATCAATGAGCAGTTCTTC. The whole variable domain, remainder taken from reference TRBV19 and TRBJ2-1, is DGGITQSPKYLFRKEGQNVTLSCEQNLNHDAMYWYRQDPGQGLRLIYYSQIVNDFQKGDIAEGYSVSREKKESFPLTVTSAQKNPTAFYLCASSATLGAPINEQFFGPGTRLTVL.

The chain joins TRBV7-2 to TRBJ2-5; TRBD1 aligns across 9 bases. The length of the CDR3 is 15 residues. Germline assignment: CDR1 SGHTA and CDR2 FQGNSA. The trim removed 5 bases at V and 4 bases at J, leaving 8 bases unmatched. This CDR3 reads CASSLPTGGLETQYF. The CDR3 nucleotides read TGTGCCAGCAGCCTACCTACAGGGGGCTTAGAGACCCAGTACTTC.

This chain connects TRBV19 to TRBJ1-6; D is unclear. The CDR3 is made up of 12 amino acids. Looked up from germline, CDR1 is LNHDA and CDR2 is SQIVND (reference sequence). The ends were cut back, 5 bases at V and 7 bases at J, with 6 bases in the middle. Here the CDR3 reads CASSFGNSPLHF. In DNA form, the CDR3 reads TGTGCCAGTAGTTTCGGCAATTCACCCCTCCACTTT.

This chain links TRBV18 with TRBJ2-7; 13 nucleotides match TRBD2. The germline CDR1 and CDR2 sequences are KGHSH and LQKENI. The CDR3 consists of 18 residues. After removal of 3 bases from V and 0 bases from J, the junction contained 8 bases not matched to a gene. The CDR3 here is CASSPLPGLAGSSYEQYF. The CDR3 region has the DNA TGTGCCAGCTCACCGTTACCGGGACTAGCGGGATCCTCCTACGAGCAGTACTTC. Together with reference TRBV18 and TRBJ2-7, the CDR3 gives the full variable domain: NAGVMQNPRHLVRRRGQEARLRCSPMKGHSHVYWYRQLPEEGLKFMVYLQKENIIDESGMPKERFSAEFPKEGPSILRIQQVVRGDSAAYFCASSPLPGLAGSSYEQYFGPGTRLTVT.

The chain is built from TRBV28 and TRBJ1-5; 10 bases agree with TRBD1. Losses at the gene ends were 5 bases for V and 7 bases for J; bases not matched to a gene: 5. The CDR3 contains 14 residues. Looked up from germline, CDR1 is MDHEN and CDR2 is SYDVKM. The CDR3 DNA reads TGTGCCAGCAGTGAGCGACAGGGGGCGCAGCCCCAGCATTTT. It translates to CASSERQGAQPQHF. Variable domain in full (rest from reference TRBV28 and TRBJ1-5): DVKVTQSSRYLVKRTGEKVFLECVQDMDHENMFWYRQDPGLGLRLIYFSYDVKMKEKGDIPEGYSVSREKKERFSLILESASTNQTSMYLCASSERQGAQPQHFGDGTRLSIL.

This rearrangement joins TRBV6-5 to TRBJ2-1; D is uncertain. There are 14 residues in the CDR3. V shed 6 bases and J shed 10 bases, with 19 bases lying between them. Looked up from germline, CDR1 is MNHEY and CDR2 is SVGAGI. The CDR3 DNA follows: TGTGCCAGCAGGCGGAGTCAGCCCGAAGGAGAGCAGTTCTTC. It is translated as CASRRSQPEGEQFF.

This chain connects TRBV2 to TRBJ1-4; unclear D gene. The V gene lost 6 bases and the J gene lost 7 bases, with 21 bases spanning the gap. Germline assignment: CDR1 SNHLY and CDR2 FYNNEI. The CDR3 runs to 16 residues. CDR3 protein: CASRRFVPVPPEKLFF. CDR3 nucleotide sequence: TGTGCCAGCAGGAGGTTCGTCCCGGTCCCCCCTGAAAAACTGTTTTTT.